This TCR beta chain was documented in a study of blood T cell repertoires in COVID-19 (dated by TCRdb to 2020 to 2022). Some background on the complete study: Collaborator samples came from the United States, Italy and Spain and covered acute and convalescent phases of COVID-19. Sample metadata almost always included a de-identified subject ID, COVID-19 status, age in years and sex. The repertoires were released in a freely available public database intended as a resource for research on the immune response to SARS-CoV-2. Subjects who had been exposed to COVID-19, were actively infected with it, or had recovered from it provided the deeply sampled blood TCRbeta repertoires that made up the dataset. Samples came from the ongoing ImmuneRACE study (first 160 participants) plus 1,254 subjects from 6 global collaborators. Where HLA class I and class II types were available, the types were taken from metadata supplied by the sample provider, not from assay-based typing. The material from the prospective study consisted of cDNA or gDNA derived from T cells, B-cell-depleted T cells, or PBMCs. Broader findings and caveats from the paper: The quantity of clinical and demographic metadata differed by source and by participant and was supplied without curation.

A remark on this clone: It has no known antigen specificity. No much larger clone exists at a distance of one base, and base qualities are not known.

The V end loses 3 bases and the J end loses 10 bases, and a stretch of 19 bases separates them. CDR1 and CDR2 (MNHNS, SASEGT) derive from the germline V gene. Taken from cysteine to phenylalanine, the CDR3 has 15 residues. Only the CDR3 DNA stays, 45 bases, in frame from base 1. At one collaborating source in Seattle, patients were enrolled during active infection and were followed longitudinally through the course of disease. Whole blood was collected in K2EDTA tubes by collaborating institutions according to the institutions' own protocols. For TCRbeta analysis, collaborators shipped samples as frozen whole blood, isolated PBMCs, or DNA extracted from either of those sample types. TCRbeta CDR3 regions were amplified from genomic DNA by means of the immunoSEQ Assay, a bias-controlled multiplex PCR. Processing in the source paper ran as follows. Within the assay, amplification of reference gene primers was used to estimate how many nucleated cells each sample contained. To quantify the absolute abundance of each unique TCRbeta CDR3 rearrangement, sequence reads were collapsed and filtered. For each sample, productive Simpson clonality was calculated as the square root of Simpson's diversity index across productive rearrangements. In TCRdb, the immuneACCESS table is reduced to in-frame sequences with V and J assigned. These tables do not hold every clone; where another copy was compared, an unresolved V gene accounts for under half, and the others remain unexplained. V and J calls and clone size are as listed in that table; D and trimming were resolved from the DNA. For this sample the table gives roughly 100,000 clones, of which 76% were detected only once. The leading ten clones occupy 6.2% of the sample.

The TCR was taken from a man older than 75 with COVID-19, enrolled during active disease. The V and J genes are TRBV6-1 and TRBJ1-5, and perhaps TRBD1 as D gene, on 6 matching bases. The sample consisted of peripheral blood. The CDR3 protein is CASSDLADSGHPQHF. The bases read TGTGCCAGCAGTGACCTGGCGGACAGTGGGCACCCCCAGCATTTT.